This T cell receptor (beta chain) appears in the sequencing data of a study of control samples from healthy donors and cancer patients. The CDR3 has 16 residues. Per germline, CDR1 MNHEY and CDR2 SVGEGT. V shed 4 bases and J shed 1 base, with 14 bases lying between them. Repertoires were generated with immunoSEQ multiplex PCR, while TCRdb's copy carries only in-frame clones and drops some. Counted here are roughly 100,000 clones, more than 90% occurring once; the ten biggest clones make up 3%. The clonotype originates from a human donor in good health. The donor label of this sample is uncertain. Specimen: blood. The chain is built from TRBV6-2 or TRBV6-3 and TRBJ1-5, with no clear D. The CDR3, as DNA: TGTGCCAGCAGTTCGGGAATACCATTAAGCAATCAGCCCCAGCATTTT. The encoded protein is CASSSGIPLSNQPQHF.